The rows below give T cell receptor beta chains drawn from one sample of a study of blood T cell repertoires in COVID-19. The method was immunoSEQ multiplex PCR; TCRdb's version includes in-frame clones alone and lacks a portion of them. The sample yields 250,000 or so clones, 83% seen once. Sequencing input: PBMCs or T cells enriched from blood (not recorded which). The receptors come from a middle-aged woman who had been exposed to COVID-19. CDR3s include the opening cysteine and the closing phenylalanine or tryptophan. The order of the fields is V gene, clone size, J gene, D gene, CDR3 DNA, CDR3 protein. D genes are given only for firm matches. A clone size is listed for some rows: how often the clone was seen (once, few, many), or a class if it is expanded.

TRBV28	few	TRBJ1-1	TRBD1	TGTGCCAGCAGTCCCGTCCAGGGGGATGAGTGGAGCACTGAAGCTTTCTTT	CASSPVQGDEWSTEAFF
TRBV19	-	TRBJ1-5	-	TGTGCCAGTAGCACTACAGGGTTTCAGCCCCAGCATTTT	CASSTTGFQPQHF
TRBV5-1	-	TRBJ2-5	TRBD1	TGCGCCAGCAGCTCAAAGGGGGGACAGGGGATGGAGACCCAGTACTTC	CASSSKGGQGMETQYF
TRBV6-2/TRBV6-3	-	TRBJ1-2	TRBD1	TGTGCCAGCAGTGACCGGGACAGGGACCTTCACGGCTACACCTTC	CASSDRDRDLHGYTF
TRBV30	few	TRBJ1-2	-	TGTGCCTGGGACTCTAACTATGGCTACACCTTC	CAWDSNYGYTF
TRBV7-2	-	TRBJ2-1	-	TGTGCCAGCAGCCGTGTTTCGGGGAGCTCCTACAATGAGCAGTTCTTC	CASSRVSGSSYNEQFF
TRBV24-1	-	TRBJ2-2	-	TGTGCCACCAGTGATCCGCCGGGACTGAAGGGCACCGGGGAGCTGTTTTTT	CATSDPPGLKGTGELFF
TRBV10-3	-	TRBJ1-1	TRBD1	TGTGCCATCAGTGAATCGGGACAGCAGAACACTGAAGCTTTCTTT	CAISESGQQNTEAFF
TRBV2	-	TRBJ2-7	TRBD2	TGTGCCAGCAGTTCTAGCGGGGGGGGAGACGTCGGGCAGTACTTC	CASSSSGGGDVGQYF
TRBV11-1	few	TRBJ2-5	-	TGTGCCAGCAGCTTAGCACGACTACCGCAAGAGACCCAGTACTTC	CASSLARLPQETQYF
TRBV6-2/TRBV6-3	-	TRBJ2-1	TRBD2	TGTGCCAGCAGTTACGAAGGTCTAGAAGCGGGGGGTAGGAATGAGCAGTTCTTC	CASSYEGLEAGGRNEQFF
TRBV2	-	TRBJ1-1	-	TGTGCCAGCAGTGTTCAGGGGATGATGAACACTGAAGCTTTCTTT	CASSVQGMMNTEAFF
TRBV14	-	TRBJ1-2	TRBD1	TGTGCCAGCAGCCGCCGACAGGGGGCTTTTAACTATGGCTACACCTTC	CASSRRQGAFNYGYTF
TRBV27	few	TRBJ2-3	TRBD1	TGTGCCAGCAGACCCCGGGACAGGAGCACAGATACGCAGTATTTT	CASRPRDRSTDTQYF
TRBV28	-	TRBJ1-1	-	TGTGCCAGCAGTCCAAGGAGGGGGGGGCACACTGAAGCTTTCTTT	CASSPRRGGHTEAFF
TRBV5-4	-	TRBJ2-7	-	TGTGCCAGCAGTACCGGGACAAGGGTTGGAGAGCAGTACTTC	CASSTGTRVGEQYF
TRBV19	once	TRBJ2-7	TRBD1	TGTGCCAGTAGTGACGGACAGGCCCCTGGCGAGAGACACGAGCAGTACTTC	CASSDGQAPGERHEQYF
TRBV11-2	-	TRBJ1-5	-	TGTGCCAGCAGCCCCCATTTAGGCCGGGATCAGCCCCAGCATTTT	CASSPHLGRDQPQHF
TRBV3-1/TRBV3-2	-	TRBJ1-2	TRBD1	TGTGCCAGCAGCCAAGAGGACGTTTGGACAGGGCTCTATGGCTACACCTTC	CASSQEDVWTGLYGYTF
TRBV9	-	TRBJ1-5	-	TGTGCCAGCAGCGTAGCAGGGTTCGGGCAGCCCCAGCATTTT	CASSVAGFGQPQHF
TRBV10-1	-	TRBJ1-2	-	TGCGCCAGCAGTGAGCGTAGCCTAACCAGGGGAGACTATGGCTACACCTTC	CASSERSLTRGDYGYTF
TRBV6-2/TRBV6-3	-	TRBJ1-2	TRBD1	TGTGCCAGCAGTGCGACAGGGGAGGGACATGGCTACACCTTC	CASSATGEGHGYTF
TRBV7-9	-	TRBJ2-2	-	TGTGCCAGCAGCCCTGTACCCCAGACGAACACCGGGGAGCTGTTTTTT	CASSPVPQTNTGELFF
TRBV6-4	-	TRBJ2-2	TRBD2	TGTGCCAGCAGCCGGTTTAGCGGGGCGAACACCGGGGAGCTGTTTTTT	CASSRFSGANTGELFF
TRBV9	-	TRBJ2-7	-	TGTGCCAGCAGCCCCGCGGCGGGGATATCCTACGAGCAGTACTTC	CASSPAAGISYEQYF
TRBV2	-	TRBJ1-5	-	TGTGCCAGCAGTGGCTACCGACTTCAGCCCCAGCATTTT	CASSGYRLQPQHF
TRBV9	-	TRBJ2-5	TRBD2	TGTGCCAGCAGCCCCCCCGGGACTAGCGGAGTCCAAGAGACCCAGTACTTC	CASSPPGTSGVQETQYF
TRBV4-3	-	TRBJ2-3	TRBD2	TGCGCCAGCAGCCAAGTTGGTTCGGCTAGCGGGACAGATACGCAGTATTTT	CASSQVGSASGTDTQYF
TRBV5-1	-	TRBJ1-2	-	TGCGCCAGCAGCTTGTGGCCAGGGTATGGCTACACCTTC	CASSLWPGYGYTF
TRBV4-3	-	TRBJ2-5	TRBD2	TGCGCCAGCAGCCAAGAGCGACTAGCGGGGGGTCTCCAAGAGACCCAGTACTTC	CASSQERLAGGLQETQYF
TRBV12-3/TRBV12-4	-	TRBJ1-2	TRBD1	TGTGCCAGCACCCGGGACAGGGACTATGGCTACACCTTC	CASTRDRDYGYTF
TRBV3-1/TRBV3-2	-	TRBJ2-3	TRBD1	TGTGCCAGCAGCCAGGGACAGGGCATCACAGATACGCAGTATTTT	CASSQGQGITDTQYF
TRBV5-4	-	TRBJ1-6	TRBD1	TGTGCCAGCAGCTTCGGACAGGGGGCAGGCAATTCACCCCTCCACTTT	CASSFGQGAGNSPLHF
TRBV3-1/TRBV3-2	-	TRBJ1-1	TRBD1	TGTGCCAGCAGCCGAATAACAGGGGCCCCCACTGAAGCTTTCTTT	CASSRITGAPTEAFF
TRBV6-8	-	TRBJ2-7	-	TGTGCCAGCAGTTCCCTCCGGACACTCTTATCCTACGAGCAGTACTTC	CASSSLRTLLSYEQYF
TRBV18	-	TRBJ1-4	-	TGTGCCAGCTCACCGGCGACGGGTAGTAATGAAAAACTGTTTTTT	CASSPATGSNEKLFF
TRBV2	many	TRBJ2-3	TRBD2	TGTGCCAGCAGTCAGGATACCTCGGGGGGGAATACGCAGTATTTT	CASSQDTSGGNTQYF
TRBV12-5	-	TRBJ2-5	-	TGTGCTAGTTTCCGTTCGGGACAGAGCTTCGCGGGGCAAGAGACCCAGTACTTC	CASFRSGQSFAGQETQYF
TRBV15	-	TRBJ2-7	TRBD1	TGTGCCACCGGTACAGGGGAAACGGCCTACGAGCAGTACTTC	CATGTGETAYEQYF
TRBV19	-	TRBJ1-5	TRBD1	TGTGCCAGTAGGCTACAGGGGAGGAGCAATCAGCCCCAGCATTTT	CASRLQGRSNQPQHF
TRBV10-3	-	TRBJ1-3	TRBD1	TGTGCCATCATGACAGGGGGTTCTGGAAACACCATATATTTT	CAIMTGGSGNTIYF
TRBV28	-	TRBJ1-2	-	TGTGCCAGCAGTATATTCCAGGGGCCGTATGGCTACACCTTC	CASSIFQGPYGYTF
TRBV24-1	-	TRBJ1-5	TRBD1	TGTGCCACCAGTGATCGGGACAGGGGAAATTCGCCCCAGCATTTT	CATSDRDRGNSPQHF
TRBV5-4	-	TRBJ2-3	-	TGTGCCAGCAGCTTGAGGAGCGCTAGCACAGATACGCAGTATTTT	CASSLRSASTDTQYF
TRBV27	once	TRBJ1-6	-	TGTGCCAGCAGTTTAGGGTGGCGGGGAGATTCACCCCTCCACTTT	CASSLGWRGDSPLHF
TRBV20-1	-	TRBJ1-2	-	TGCAGTGCTAGTACAGAGACCGTCTATGGCTACACCTTC	CSASTETVYGYTF
TRBV5-4	-	TRBJ2-7	TRBD1	TGTGCCAGCAGCCCCGAACAGGGGTCGTACGAGCAGTACTTC	CASSPEQGSYEQYF
TRBV3-1/TRBV3-2	-	TRBJ1-1	-	TGTGCCAGCAGCCAGGACGGACAGAGGGGCACTGAAGCTTTCTTT	CASSQDGQRGTEAFF
TRBV7-3	once	TRBJ2-3	-	TGTGCCAGCAGCCCCCGGAGAGGGACAGATACGCAGTATTTT	CASSPRRGTDTQYF
TRBV27	-	TRBJ2-7	-	TGTGCCAGCAGTTTGGAGACGAGCTACGAGCAGTACTTC	CASSLETSYEQYF
TRBV7-8	-	TRBJ2-3	TRBD2	TGTGCCAGCAGCTCTCGTGCGACTAGCGGGGGGCTGGGGACAGATACGCAGTATTTT	CASSSRATSGGLGTDTQYF
TRBV18	few	TRBJ1-6	TRBD1	TGTGCCAGCTCACCTTCGACAGGGGACGCTTCACCCCTCCACTTT	CASSPSTGDASPLHF
TRBV30	-	TRBJ1-4	-	TGTGCCTGGAGTAGACAGGATGAAAAACTGTTTTTT	CAWSRQDEKLFF
TRBV9	few	TRBJ1-1	-	TGTGCCAGCAGCCCGCGGGGTAATGGACAAGCTTTCTTT	CASSPRGNGQAFF
TRBV2	few	TRBJ1-2	-	TGTGCCAGCAGGGGAGGGGGGAATGGCTACACCTTC	CASRGGGNGYTF
TRBV5-1	-	TRBJ2-1	TRBD2	TGCGCCAGCAGCTTGGGGTTAGCGGGGACCTCCTACAATGAGCAGTTCTTC	CASSLGLAGTSYNEQFF
TRBV20-1	-	TRBJ2-5	-	TGCAGTGCTAGTGAACTACCGCAAGAGACCCAGTACTTC	CSASELPQETQYF
TRBV6-6	-	TRBJ2-1	-	TGTGCCAGCAATATTGGCTCCGGGAATGAGCAGTTCTTC	CASNIGSGNEQFF
TRBV4-1	-	TRBJ2-1	TRBD2	TGCGCCAGCAGCCCCGGGCAGCTAGCGGGGCGATTCTCCTACAATGAGCAGTTCTTC	CASSPGQLAGRFSYNEQFF